The clone carrying this TCR beta chain was counted only a few times. Its specificity is not known. Clones were read by immunoSEQ multiplex PCR, and TCRdb kept only the in-frame ones, dropping some. In the table there are some 88,000 clones, roughly 96% of which are singletons. The CDR3 is made up of 15 amino acids. Trimming left V 5 bases short and J 4 bases short, with 18 bases between. CDR1 is SGHRS and CDR2 is YFSETQ in the germline V gene. The data stem from a study of cytomegalovirus exposure and HLA in healthy donors. Background on the study: Later, an analysis reported that the 95 to 150 validation repertoires had used the same platform as the 500 to 750 first-cohort repertoires.

Study results and limitations: Later, an analysis found that TCR clusters from the first cohort tended to co-occur in the 90 to 150 validation repertoires. Among TCR beta chains, those listed as cytomegalovirus-associated numbered about 160. Three chains linked to CMV were shown in vitro to be specific for CMV antigens.

V gene TRBV5-1 combines with J gene TRBJ2-5; D unclear. The receptor comes from a man younger than 35 in good health and CMV-seronegative. The material sequenced was PBMCs. CDR3 bases: TGCGCCAGCAGGGAACGGAGCCCCTCTCCAGAGACCCAGTACTTC. Translated, it gives CASRERSPSPETQYF.